Listed below are T cell receptor beta chains from one sample, sequenced in a study of sequential checkpoint blockade in melanoma. Sequencing was performed with immunoSEQ multiplex PCR; in TCRdb, only in-frame clones are kept and a portion is missing. This sample carries more than 8,000 clones, 50% to 60% of them seen once, and the ten largest clones take roughly 40%. Sequences were derived from CD8+ T cells sorted from blood (inferred from file names), sampled from a patient given nivolumab and ipilimumab in sequence. These TCRs come from a human donor with melanoma. CDR3s include the opening cysteine and the closing phenylalanine or tryptophan.

>TRBJ1-1|9|TRBV30
CAWGERAFF
>TRBJ1-5|15|TRBV28
CASTIRQVGYQPQHF
>TRBJ1-4|16|TRBV4-3
CASSQDHIGAGLRLFF
>TRBJ1-2|13|TRBV25-1
CASGGGLAYGYTF
>TRBJ1-5|16|TRBV7-8
CASSLHRGTGLQPQHF
>NA|17|TRBV4-1
CASSQELLDRGLDEQYF
>TRBJ2-3|12|TRBV6-5
CASRGGADTQYF
>TRBJ2-7|15|TRBV9
CASSPGTSGRSEQYF
>TRBJ1-5|13|TRBV27
CASSLTGHAKKHF
>TRBJ1-4|15|TRBV4-3
CASSQGGTGVAKLFF
>TRBJ1-4|14|TRBV7-9
CASSPGAGRGKLFF
>TRBJ1-5|15|TRBV7-9
CASSKGQGRDQPQHF
>TRBJ2-1|15|TRBV4-1
CASSPVAGGLNEQFF
>TRBJ2-3|14|TRBV5-1
CASSLSGGADTQYF
>TRBJ2-3|15|TRBV4-1
CASSPLGQGPDTQYF
>TRBJ2-1|15|TRBV28
CASSPTSGGANEQFF
>TRBJ2-1|17|TRBV7-6
CASSRPSTSGGDNEQFF
>TRBJ2-2|15|TRBV13
CASSLNRSPTGELFF
>TRBJ2-3|15|TRBV7-6
CASSFSGSGTDTQYF
>TRBJ2-3|16|TRBV6-1
CASSESRWDSTDTQYF
>TRBJ2-7|9|TRBV21-1
CANIYEQYF
>TRBJ2-1|16|TRBV7-9
CASSQELAGADNEQFF
>TRBJ1-6|15|TRBV4-1
CASSQDQGSNSPLHF
>TRBJ2-7|13|TRBV6-6
CASRPTASHEQYF
>TRBJ1-2|16|TRBV7-2
CASSDPPDRVRYGYTF
>TRBJ2-7|20|TRBV27
CASSPSSYVVVSGEYYEQYF
>TRBJ2-7|13|TRBV9
CASSEGGLYEQYF
>TRBJ1-6|15|TRBV2
CASKLLTDYNSPLHF
>TRBJ2-3|15|TRBV5-1
CASSSHGGAADTQYF
>TRBJ2-7|12|TRBV27
CASSFSGSEQYF
>TRBJ1-5|15|TRBV10-3
CAISQGVGSNQPQHF
>TRBJ2-7|14|TRBV4-1
CASSQVESSYEQYF
>TRBJ2-5|15|TRBV6-1
CASRQGTGGRETQYF
>TRBJ1-5|15|TRBV25-1
CASSELGREAQPQHF
>TRBJ2-1|15|TRBV11-1
CASSFRSLEGNEQFF
>TRBJ2-7|14|TRBV5-1
CATQRRDRGYEQYF
>TRBJ2-1|15|TRBV4-1
CASSPGLAIGNEQFF
>TRBJ2-5|18|TRBV7-9
CASSSGTGGPTYQETQYF
>TRBJ1-2|15|TRBV7-9
CASSLGRTGGYGYTF
>TRBJ2-3|16|TRBV7-9
CASSLRASGGRDTQYF
>TRBJ1-6|16|TRBV7-2
CASSNRDRDYNSPLHF
>TRBJ1-1|14|TRBV30
CAWSKTYENTEAFF
>TRBJ1-6|14|TRBV19
CASNPGQGLSPLHF
>TRBJ2-6|14|TRBV6-4
CASSPVSGANVLTF
>TRBJ2-1|16|TRBV10-3
CASAGGTSGGDDEQFF